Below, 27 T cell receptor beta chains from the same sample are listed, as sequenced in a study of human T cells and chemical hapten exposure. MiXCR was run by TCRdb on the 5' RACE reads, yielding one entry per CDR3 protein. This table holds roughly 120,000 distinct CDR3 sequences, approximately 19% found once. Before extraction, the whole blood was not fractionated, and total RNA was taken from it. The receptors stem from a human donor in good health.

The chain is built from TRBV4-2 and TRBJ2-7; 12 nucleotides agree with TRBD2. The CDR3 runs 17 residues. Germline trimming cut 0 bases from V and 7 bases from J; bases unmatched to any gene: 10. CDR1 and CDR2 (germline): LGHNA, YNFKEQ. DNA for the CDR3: TGTGCCAGCAGCCAAGATCTAGCGGGAGGGGGCCGGTGGGAGCAGTACTTC. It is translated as CASSQDLAGGGRWEQYF.

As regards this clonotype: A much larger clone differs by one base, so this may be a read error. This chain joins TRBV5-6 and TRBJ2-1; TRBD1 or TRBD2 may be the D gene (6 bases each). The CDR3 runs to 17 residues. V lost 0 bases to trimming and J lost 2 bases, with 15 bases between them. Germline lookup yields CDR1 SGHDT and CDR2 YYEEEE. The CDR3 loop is CASSLGLGGGTYNEQFF. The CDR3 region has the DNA TGTGCCAGCAGCTTGGGGTTAGGGGGAGGCACCTACAATGAGCAGTTCTTC. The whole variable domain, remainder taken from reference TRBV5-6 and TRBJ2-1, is DAGVTQSPTHLIKTRGQQVTLRCSPKSGHDTVSWYQQALGQGPQFIFQYYEEEERQRGNFPDRFSGHQFPNYSSELNVNALLLGDSALYLCASSLGLGGGTYNEQFFGPGTRLTVL.

CDR3 nucleotides: TGTGCCTGGGGGGATCTAGCGGCCCCATCCTACGAGCAGTACTTC. It yields the protein CAWGDLAAPSYEQYF. V usage is TRBV30 and J usage is TRBJ2-7; 7 nucleotides match TRBD2. V lost 5 bases, J lost 1 base, and 11 bases stayed unmatched. Per the germline V gene, CDR1 is GTSNPN and CDR2 is SVGIG (reference sequence). The CDR3 covers 15 residues.

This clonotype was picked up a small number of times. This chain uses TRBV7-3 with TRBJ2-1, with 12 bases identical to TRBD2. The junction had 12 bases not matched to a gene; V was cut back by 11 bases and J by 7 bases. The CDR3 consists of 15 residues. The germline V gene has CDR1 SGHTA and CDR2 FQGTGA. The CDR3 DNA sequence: TGTGCCGGTCTCCTAGCGGGAGGGCCTGAAAATGAGCAGTTCTTC. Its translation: CAGLLAGGPENEQFF. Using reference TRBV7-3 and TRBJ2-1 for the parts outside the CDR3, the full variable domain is GAGVSQTPSNKVTEKGKYVELRCDPISGHTALYWYRQSLGQGPEFLIYFQGTGAADDSGLPNDRFFAVRPEGSVSTLKIQRTERGDSAVYLCAGLLAGGPENEQFFGPGTRLTVL.

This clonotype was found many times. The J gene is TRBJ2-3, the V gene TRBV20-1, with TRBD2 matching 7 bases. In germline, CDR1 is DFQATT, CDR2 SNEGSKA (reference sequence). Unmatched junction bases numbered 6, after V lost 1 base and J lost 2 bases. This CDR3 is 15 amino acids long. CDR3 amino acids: CSARVAGDFTDTQYF. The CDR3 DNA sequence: TGCAGTGCTAGAGTGGCGGGGGACTTCACAGATACGCAGTATTTT.

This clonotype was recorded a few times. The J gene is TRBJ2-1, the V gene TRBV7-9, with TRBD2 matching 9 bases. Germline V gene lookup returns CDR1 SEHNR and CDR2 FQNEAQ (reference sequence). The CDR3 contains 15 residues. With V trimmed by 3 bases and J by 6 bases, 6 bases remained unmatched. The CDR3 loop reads CASSLPTSGFNEQFF. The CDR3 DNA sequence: TGTGCCAGCAGCTTGCCGACTAGCGGTTTCAATGAGCAGTTCTTC.

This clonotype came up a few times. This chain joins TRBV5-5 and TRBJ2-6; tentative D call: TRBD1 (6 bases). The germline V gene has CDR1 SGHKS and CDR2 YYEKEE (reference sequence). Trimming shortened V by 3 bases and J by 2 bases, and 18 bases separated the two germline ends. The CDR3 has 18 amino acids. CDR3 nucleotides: TGTGCCAGCAGCTCCAGCCCCGACAGGCGGCCTGGGGCCAACGTCCTGACTTTC. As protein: CASSSSPDRRPGANVLTF. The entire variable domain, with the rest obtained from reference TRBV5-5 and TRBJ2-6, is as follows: DAGVTQSPTHLIKTRGQQVTLRCSPISGHKSVSWYQQVLGQGPQFIFQYYEKEERGRGNFPDRFSARQFPNYSSELNVNALLLGDSALYLCASSSSPDRRPGANVLTFGAGSRLTVL.

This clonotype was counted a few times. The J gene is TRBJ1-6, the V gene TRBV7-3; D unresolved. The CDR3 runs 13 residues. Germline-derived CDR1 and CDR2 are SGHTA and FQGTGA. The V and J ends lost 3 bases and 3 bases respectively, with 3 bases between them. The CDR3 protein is CASSFLYNSPLHF. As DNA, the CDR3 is TGTGCCAGCAGCTTTCTCTATAATTCACCCCTCCACTTT.

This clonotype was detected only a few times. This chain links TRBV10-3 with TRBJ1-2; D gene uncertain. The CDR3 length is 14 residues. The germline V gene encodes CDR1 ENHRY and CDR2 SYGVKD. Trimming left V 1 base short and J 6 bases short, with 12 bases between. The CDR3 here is CAISEWAVTDGYTF. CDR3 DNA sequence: TGTGCCATCAGTGAGTGGGCGGTGACTGATGGCTACACCTTC.

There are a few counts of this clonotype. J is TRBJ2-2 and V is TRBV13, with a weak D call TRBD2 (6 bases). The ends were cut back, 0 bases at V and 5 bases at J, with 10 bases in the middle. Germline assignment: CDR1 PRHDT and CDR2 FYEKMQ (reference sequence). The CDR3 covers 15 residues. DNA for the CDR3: TGTGCCAGCAGCTTAGGATACGGGAGTACCGGGGAGCTGTTTTTT. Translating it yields CASSLGYGSTGELFF.

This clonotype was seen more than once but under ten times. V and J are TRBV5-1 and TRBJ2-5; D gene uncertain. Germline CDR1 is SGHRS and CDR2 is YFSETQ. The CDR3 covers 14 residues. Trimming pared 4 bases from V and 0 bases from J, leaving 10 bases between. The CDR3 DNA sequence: TGCGCCAGCAGCCCTAACACGTACCAAGAGACCCAGTACTTC. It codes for CASSPNTYQETQYF.

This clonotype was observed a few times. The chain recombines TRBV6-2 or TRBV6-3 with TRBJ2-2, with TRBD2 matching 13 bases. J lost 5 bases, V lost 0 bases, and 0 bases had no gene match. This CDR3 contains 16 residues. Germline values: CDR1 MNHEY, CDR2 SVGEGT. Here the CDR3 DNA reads TGTGCCAGCAGTTACTCGACTAGCGGGAGGACCGGGGAGCTGTTTTTT. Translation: CASSYSTSGRTGELFF.

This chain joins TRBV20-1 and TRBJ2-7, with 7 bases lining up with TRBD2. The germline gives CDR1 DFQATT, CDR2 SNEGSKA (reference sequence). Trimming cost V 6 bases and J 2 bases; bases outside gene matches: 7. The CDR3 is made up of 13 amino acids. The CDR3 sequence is CSAPGTTTYEQYF. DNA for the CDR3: TGCAGTGCGCCCGGGACTACCACCTACGAGCAGTACTTC.

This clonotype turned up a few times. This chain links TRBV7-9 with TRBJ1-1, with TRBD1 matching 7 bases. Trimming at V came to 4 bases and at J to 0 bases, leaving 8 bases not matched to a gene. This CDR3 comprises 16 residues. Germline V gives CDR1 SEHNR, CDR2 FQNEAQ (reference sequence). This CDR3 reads CASSWDSVTMNTEAFF. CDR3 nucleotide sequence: TGTGCCAGCAGCTGGGACAGCGTTACCATGAACACTGAAGCTTTCTTT.

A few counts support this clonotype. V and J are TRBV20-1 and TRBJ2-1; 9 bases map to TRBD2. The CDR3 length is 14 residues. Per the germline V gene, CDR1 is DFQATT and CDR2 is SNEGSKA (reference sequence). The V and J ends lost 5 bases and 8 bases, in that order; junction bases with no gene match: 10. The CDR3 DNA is TGCAGTGCTTCCGGGACTAGCTTGGTGGATGAGCAGTTCTTC. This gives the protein CSASGTSLVDEQFF.

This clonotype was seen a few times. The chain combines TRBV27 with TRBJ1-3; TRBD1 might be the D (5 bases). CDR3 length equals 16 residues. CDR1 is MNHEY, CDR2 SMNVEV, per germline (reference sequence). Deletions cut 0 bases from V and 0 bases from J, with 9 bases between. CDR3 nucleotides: TGTGCCAGCAGTTTATCGGGGGGTCCCTCTGGAAACACCATATATTTT. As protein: CASSLSGGPSGNTIYF.

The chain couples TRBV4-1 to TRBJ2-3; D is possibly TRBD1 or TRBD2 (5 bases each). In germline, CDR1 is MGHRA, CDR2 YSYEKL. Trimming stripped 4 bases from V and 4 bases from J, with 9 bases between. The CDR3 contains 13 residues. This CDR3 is CASSLGTSDTQYF. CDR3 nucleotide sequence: TGCGCCAGCAGCCTCGGGACCTCAGATACGCAGTATTTT.

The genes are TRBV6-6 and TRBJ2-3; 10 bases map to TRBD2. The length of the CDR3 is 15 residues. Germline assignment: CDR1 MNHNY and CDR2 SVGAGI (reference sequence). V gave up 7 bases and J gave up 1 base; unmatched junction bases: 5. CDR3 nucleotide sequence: TGTGCCAGCAAGGCCGGGACTAGCGGCACAGATACGCAGTATTTT. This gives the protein CASKAGTSGTDTQYF.

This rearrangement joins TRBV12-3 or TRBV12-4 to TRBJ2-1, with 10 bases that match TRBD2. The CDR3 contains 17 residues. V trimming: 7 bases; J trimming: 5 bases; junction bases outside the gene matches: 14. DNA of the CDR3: TGTGCCAGCAATAGCCGCCGGGGACTAGCGCCCAACAATGAGCAGTTCTTC. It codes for CASNSRRGLAPNNEQFF.

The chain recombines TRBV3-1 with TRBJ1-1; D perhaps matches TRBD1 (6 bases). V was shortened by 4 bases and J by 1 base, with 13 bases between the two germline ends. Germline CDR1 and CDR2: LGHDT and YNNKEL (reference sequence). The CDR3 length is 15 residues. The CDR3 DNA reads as TGTGCCAGCAGCCCGACGGAGGGGGAGAACACTGAAGCTTTCTTT. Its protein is CASSPTEGENTEAFF.

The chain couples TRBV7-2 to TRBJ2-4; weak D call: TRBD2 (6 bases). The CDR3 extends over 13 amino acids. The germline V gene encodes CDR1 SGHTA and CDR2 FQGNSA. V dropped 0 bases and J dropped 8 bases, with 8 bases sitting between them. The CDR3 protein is CASSLAREYIQYF. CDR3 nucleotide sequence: TGTGCCAGCAGCTTAGCCCGGGAGTACATTCAGTACTTC. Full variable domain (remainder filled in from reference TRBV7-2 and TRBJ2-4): GAGVSQSPSNKVTEKGKDVELRCDPISGHTALYWYRQSLGQGLEFLIYFQGNSAPDKSGLPSDRFSAERTGGSVSTLTIQRTQQEDSAVYLCASSLAREYIQYFGAGTRLSVL.

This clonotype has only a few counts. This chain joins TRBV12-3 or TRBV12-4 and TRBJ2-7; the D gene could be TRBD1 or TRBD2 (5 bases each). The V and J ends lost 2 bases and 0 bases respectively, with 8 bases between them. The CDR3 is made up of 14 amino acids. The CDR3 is CASSLSGTSYEQYF. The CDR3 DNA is TGTGCCAGCAGTTTATCGGGGACCTCCTACGAGCAGTACTTC.

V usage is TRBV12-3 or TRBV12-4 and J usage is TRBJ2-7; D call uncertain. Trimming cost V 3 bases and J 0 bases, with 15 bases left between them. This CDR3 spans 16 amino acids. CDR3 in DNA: TGTGCCAGCAGTTTTAGGGTCGGCAGAAGCTCCTACGAGCAGTACTTC. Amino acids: CASSFRVGRSSYEQYF.

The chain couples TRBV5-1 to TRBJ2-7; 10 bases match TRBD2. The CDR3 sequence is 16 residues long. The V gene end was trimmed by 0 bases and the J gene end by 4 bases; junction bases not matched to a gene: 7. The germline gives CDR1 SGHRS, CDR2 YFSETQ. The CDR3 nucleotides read TGCGCCAGCAGCTTGGGGGGGACTAGCGTCCAATACGAGCAGTACTTC. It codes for CASSLGGTSVQYEQYF. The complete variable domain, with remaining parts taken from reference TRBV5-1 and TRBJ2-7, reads KAGVTQTPRYLIKTRGQQVTLSCSPISGHRSVSWYQQTPGQGLQFLFEYFSETQRNKGNFPGRFSGRQFSNSRSEMNVSTLELGDSALYLCASSLGGTSVQYEQYFGPGTRLTVT.

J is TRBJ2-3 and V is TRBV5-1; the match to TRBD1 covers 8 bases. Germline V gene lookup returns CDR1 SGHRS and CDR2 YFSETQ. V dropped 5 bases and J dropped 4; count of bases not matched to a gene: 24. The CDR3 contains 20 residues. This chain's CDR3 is CASRLRPDRGRKPSPDTQYF. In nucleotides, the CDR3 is TGCGCCAGCAGACTGCGCCCTGACAGGGGCCGGAAACCCAGCCCAGATACGCAGTATTTT.

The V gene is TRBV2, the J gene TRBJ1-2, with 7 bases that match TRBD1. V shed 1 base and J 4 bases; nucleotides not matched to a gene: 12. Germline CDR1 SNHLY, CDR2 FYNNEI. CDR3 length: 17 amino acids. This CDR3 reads CASSEGRTGLRAYGYTF. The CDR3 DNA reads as TGTGCCAGCAGTGAAGGAAGGACAGGCCTCCGCGCCTATGGCTACACCTTC.

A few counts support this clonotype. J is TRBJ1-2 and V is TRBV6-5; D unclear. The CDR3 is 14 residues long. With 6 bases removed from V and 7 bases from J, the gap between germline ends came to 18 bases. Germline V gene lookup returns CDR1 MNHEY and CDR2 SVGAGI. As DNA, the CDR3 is TGTGCCAGCAGCCGTACAGACGGGGTCATTGGCTACACCTTC. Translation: CASSRTDGVIGYTF.